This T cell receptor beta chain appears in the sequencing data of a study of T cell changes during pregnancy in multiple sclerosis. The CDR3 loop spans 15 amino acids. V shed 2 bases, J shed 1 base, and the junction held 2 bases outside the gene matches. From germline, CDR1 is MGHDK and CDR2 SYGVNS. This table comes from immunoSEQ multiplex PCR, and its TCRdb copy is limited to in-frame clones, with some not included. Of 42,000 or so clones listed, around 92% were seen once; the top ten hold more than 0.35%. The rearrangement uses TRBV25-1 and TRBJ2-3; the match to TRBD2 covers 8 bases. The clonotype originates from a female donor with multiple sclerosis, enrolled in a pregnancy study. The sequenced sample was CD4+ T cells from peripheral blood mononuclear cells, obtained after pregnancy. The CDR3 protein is CASSELGGGTDTQYF. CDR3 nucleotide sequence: TGTGCCAGCAGTGAACTCGGGGGGGGCACAGATACGCAGTATTTT.